This T cell receptor beta chain was sequenced for a study of shared clonotypes between healthy human individuals. Germline V gives CDR1 LGHNA, CDR2 YSLEER. The V end lost 0 bases, the J end lost 6 bases, and 6 bases lay between the germline ends. The CDR3 has 13 amino acids. Both subsets, CD45RA+ naive and CD45RA-negative memory, were split from the CD4+ cells. Profiled with immunoSEQ multiplex PCR; TCRdb holds only in-frame clones, not every one. Counted here are 800,000 to 1,200,000 clones, around 78% occurring once; the ten biggest clones make up 0.52%. Study-wide findings and caveats: It was observed that approximately 5% of naive CD4 clonotypes were shared across a few donors.

On this clone: The target antigen is unknown.

Sample: memory CD4+ T cells from PBMCs. Subset given: CD45RA-negative fraction. The receptor comes from a man between 18 and 35 years old in good health. Some clones in this sample may be carry-over from other donors' samples. The chain couples TRBV4-3 to TRBJ1-5; D is unresolved. CDR3 residues: CASSQESGQPQHF. The CDR3 nucleotides are TGCGCCAGCAGCCAAGAATCTGGTCAGCCCCAGCATTTT.